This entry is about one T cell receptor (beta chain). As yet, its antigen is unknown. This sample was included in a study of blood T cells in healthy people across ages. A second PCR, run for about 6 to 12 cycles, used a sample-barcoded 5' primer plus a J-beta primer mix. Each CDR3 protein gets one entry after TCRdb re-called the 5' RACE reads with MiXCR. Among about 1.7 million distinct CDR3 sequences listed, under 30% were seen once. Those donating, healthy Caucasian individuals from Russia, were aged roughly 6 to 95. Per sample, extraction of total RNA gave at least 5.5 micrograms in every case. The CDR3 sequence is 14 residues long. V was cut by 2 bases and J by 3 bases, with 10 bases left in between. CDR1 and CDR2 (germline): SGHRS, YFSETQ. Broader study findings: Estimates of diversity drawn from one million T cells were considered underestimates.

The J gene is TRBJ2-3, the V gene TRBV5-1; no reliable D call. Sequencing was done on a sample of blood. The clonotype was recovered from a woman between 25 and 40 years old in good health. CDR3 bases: TGCGCCAGCAGCTTTTGGGTACAGACAGATACGCAGTATTTT. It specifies CASSFWVQTDTQYF.